This T cell receptor beta chain was documented in a study of T cells in Graves' hyperthyroidism and ophthalmopathy (dated by TCRdb to the late 2010s). As for the study more broadly: Peripheral blood samples were taken at initial diagnosis, before any treatment was given. After sampling, hyperthyroidism patients received methimazole starting at 30 mg daily, and ophthalmopathy patients received high-dose intravenous methylprednisolone. Thyroid tissue and blood T-cell repertoires from about six Graves' hyperthyroidism patients were also compared in the study. The 85 to 100 discovery patients were randomly split 7:3 into training and test sets. A discovery cohort of about 100 patients, about 43 with Graves' ophthalmopathy and approximately 55 with stable Graves' hyperthyroidism, was used to find distinguishing TCR V-J signatures. According to the paper, TCR Vbeta CDR3 sequencing was carried out on 135 peripheral blood samples, which came from fewer than 50 ophthalmopathy, under 80 hyperthyroidism and around 17 progressor patients. Whether ophthalmopathy could be predicted prospectively was tested in an independent validation cohort made up of under 20 hyperthyroidism patients plus 17 patients who later progressed to ophthalmopathy.

Study-wide findings and limitations: Most expanded thyroid clonotypes (frequency above 0.001) were also found in blood, which suggests that blood repertoires may mirror thyroid immune responses. No statistical method was used to fix the sample size in advance, and group allocation was not hidden from the investigators. In validation, progression to ophthalmopathy was predicted by the model with 70.59% sensitivity and around 75% specificity, a median of roughly 6.4 months before onset. Ophthalmopathy was separated from stable hyperthyroidism by a 13 V-J signature model, with just over 85% sensitivity and about 81% specificity obtained in cross-validation and 80%/75% obtained in testing.

Amplification of TCR beta CDR3 regions was carried out from RNA transcripts. A first-round RT-PCR of the TCR CDR3 used the HTBI primer set with the Qiagen OneStep RT-PCR kit. A second multiplex PCR round built the libraries, followed by size selection and purification. The libraries were sequenced on an Illumina HiSeq2000 using paired-end 100 bp reads. Regarding the original processing steps: SOAPnuke was used to process the raw data, removing reads that contained adapters or uncalled bases, had a mean Phred below 15, or lacked an exact match to the constant primer or identifier. COPE v1.2.5 was used to merge the high-quality paired reads, and each unique nucleotide sequence was defined as a clonotype. Clonotypes were aligned to IMGT TRBV, TRBD and TRBJ reference segments using MiTCR v1.1. Only V-J combinations with frequency above 0.0001, covering 99.2% of repertoires, were analysed. A TCS score was defined as the ratio of F50 (clonal expansion) to E x V (chaos), with BLOSUM62-based TCRdist applied between CDR3 peptides within each V-J. Welch's t-statistics and random forest reduced roughly 540 V-J features to 10 to 15, which were used in a naive Bayes classifier (R e1071). TCRdb took the public reads, trimmed them with fastp at Q25, ran MiXCR for clone calling and kept in-frame beta chains. When rows share a CDR3 protein, they turn into one entry using the most common DNA and genes. The V and J calls were determined by TCRdb, not by the authors. This sample is represented by approximately 400,000 distinct CDR3 sequences; roughly 14% of them were singletons. In total, the top ten clones hold 13% to 15% of the sample.

The germline V gene (reference sequence) specifies LGHDT as CDR1 and YNNKEL as CDR2. From its cysteine to its phenylalanine, the CDR3 spans 15 amino acids. Kept here is only the CDR3 DNA, which spans 45 bases and is read in frame from base 1. Relative to germline, V is 8 bases shorter and J is 1 base shorter, with 15 bases between their ends. As concerns this clonotype: What antigen it recognizes has not been identified. Base quality data are lacking; no much larger clone is found one base away.

Stable Graves' hyperthyroidism was defined as no progression to ophthalmopathy during 18 months of follow-up. Hyperthyroidism patients were aged 18 to 65 years and newly diagnosed, with disease duration of less than 2 months. Patients with uncontrolled infections, other autoimmune diseases, pregnancy or lactation were excluded. Diagnoses relied on clinical symptoms, serum thyroxine and TRAb, thyroid ultrasound and orbital computed tomography. Ficoll-Paque density gradient centrifugation was used to isolate PBMCs from approximately 10 ml of fresh peripheral blood. Trizol reagent was used to extract total RNA, and RNA quality was then checked on an Agilent 2100 Bioanalyzer.

The sample comprised blood. This clonotype was sampled from a woman in her late teens or twenties with Graves' hyperthyroidism. This chain joins TRBV3-1 to TRBJ1-5; 5 matching bases give a weak D call of TRBD1. The DNA reads as follows: TGTGCCAGCGGCCTAAATGGGGGAAGCAATCAGCCCCAGCATTTT. It translates as CASGLNGGSNQPQHF.